This TCR beta chain was recovered during a study of T cell changes during pregnancy in multiple sclerosis. Germline-derived CDR1 and CDR2 are MDHEN and SYDVKM. The CDR3 consists of 16 residues. After removal of 5 bases from V and 3 bases from J, the junction contained 9 bases not matched to a gene. Profiled with immunoSEQ multiplex PCR; TCRdb holds only in-frame clones, not every one. The sample includes approximately 44,000 clones, around 92% of them seen just once. The sample in question was CD4+ T cells from peripheral blood mononuclear cells, obtained in the third trimester of pregnancy. The clonotype originates from a female donor with multiple sclerosis, enrolled in a pregnancy study. The rearrangement links TRBV28 to TRBJ2-4, with 8 nucleotides matching TRBD1. The CDR3 region is CASSPLDRVGKNIQYF. Here the CDR3 DNA reads TGTGCCAGCAGTCCACTGGACAGGGTAGGCAAAAACATTCAGTACTTC.